Presented here are 23 T cell receptor beta chains from one specimen sequenced in a study of somatic mutations in cytotoxic T cells in rheumatoid arthritis. Sequencing used immunoSEQ multiplex PCR; TCRdb keeps in-frame clones, though not all of them. The table records about 5,500 clones, 80% to 85% of them present only once. Sample: CD8+ T cells sorted from blood. These TCRs come from a woman aged 45-65 years with rheumatoid arthritis.

This chain joins TRBV27 and TRBJ1-5; 7 nucleotides agree with TRBD1. Germline V gene lookup returns CDR1 MNHEY and CDR2 SMNVEV (reference sequence). Trimming took 6 bases from V and 2 from J; bases not matched to a gene: 16. CDR3 size: 18 residues. The CDR3 coding sequence is TGTGCCAGCAGCCGGGGCTCGACAGGGAGTTGGGGCAATCAGCCCCAGCATTTT. Translating it yields CASSRGSTGSWGNQPQHF.

Of note for this clone: One junction end disagrees with the germline gene, perhaps due to a read error. The V and J genes are TRBV6-5 and TRBJ2-3, with 11 bases fitting TRBD2. The V gene's germline CDR1 is MNHEY and CDR2 SVGAGI. The CDR3 runs 16 residues. The CDR3 DNA reads as TGTGCCACCAGTTCCCTTCTAGCGGGAGGACCCGATACGCAGTATTTT. Translated, it gives CATSSLLAGGPDTQYF.

Comment on this clone: One end of the junction is discordant with germline, which a read error may explain. The V gene is TRBV28, the J gene TRBJ2-1, with 9 bases fitting TRBD2. The CDR3 spans 12 residues. Per germline, CDR1 MDHEN and CDR2 SYDVKM. This CDR3 reads CASSAPRGGLIF. DNA of the CDR3: TGTGCCAGCAGTGCCCCGCGGGGGGGCTTAATCTTC.

The rearrangement links TRBV7-9 to TRBJ2-7, with D perhaps matching TRBD2 (7 bases). Germline lookup yields CDR1 SEHNR and CDR2 FQNEAQ (reference sequence). Trimming shortened V by 1 base and J by 2 bases, and 15 bases separated the two germline ends. The CDR3 spans 16 residues. The CDR3 DNA sequence: TGTGCCAGCAGCTTAGTGGGAGGGGGAGAACCCTACGAGCAGTACTTC. Translation gives CASSLVGGGEPYEQYF.

The V and J genes are TRBV6-1 and TRBJ2-3; 9 nucleotides align to TRBD1. Germline CDR1 and CDR2: MNHNS and SASEGT. The CDR3 sequence is 15 residues long. V dropped 1 base and J dropped 6; count of bases not matched to a gene: 5. CDR3 amino acids: CASSEVQGAYDTQYF. CDR3 nucleotides: TGTGCCAGCAGTGAAGTACAGGGGGCATACGATACGCAGTATTTT.

The chain links TRBV7-6 to TRBJ2-3; D possibly corresponds to TRBD2 (6 bases). The CDR3 has 15 residues. V was pared by 1 base and J by 1 base, with 9 bases between. Germline CDR1 and CDR2: SGHVS and FNYEAQ. CDR3 protein: CASSLGWGGTDTQYF. Here the CDR3 DNA reads TGTGCCAGCAGCTTAGGGTGGGGGGGCACAGATACGCAGTATTTT.

The CDR3 DNA follows: TGTGCCAGCACTACCGGGACAGGGTACTACGAGCAGTACTTC. As protein: CASTTGTGYYEQYF. The chain employs TRBV28 and TRBJ2-7, with 9 bases that match TRBD1. The CDR3 is made up of 14 amino acids. J gave up 3 bases and V 7 bases, and 7 bases lay outside the gene matches. Looked up from germline, CDR1 is MDHEN and CDR2 is SYDVKM.

This clone was observed a single time. The genes are TRBV27 and TRBJ1-2; 9 bases agree with TRBD1. Germline V lookup: CDR1 MNHEY, CDR2 SMNVEV (reference sequence). With V trimmed by 4 bases and J by 4 bases, 4 bases remained unmatched. The length of the CDR3 is 14 residues. CDR3 region: CASSWDRDSYGYTF. For the CDR3, the DNA is TGTGCCAGCAGTTGGGACAGGGATAGCTATGGCTACACCTTC.

V and J are TRBV9 and TRBJ2-7, with 9 bases aligning to TRBD2. CDR3 length: 14 residues. With V trimmed by 3 bases and J by 3 bases, 4 bases remained unmatched. CDR1 is SGDLS and CDR2 is YYNGEE in the germline V gene. The CDR3 bases are TGTGCCAGCAGCGCCGGGACTAGCCTCTACGAGCAGTACTTC. As protein: CASSAGTSLYEQYF. The whole variable domain, filled in from reference TRBV9 and TRBJ2-7, reads DSGVTQTPKHLITATGQRVTLRCSPRSGDLSVYWYQQSLDQGLQFLIQYYNGEERAKGNILERFSAQQFPDLHSELNLSSLELGDSALYFCASSAGTSLYEQYFGPGTRLTVT.

The chain has TRBV4-1 and TRBJ1-4, with 8 bases lining up with TRBD1. This CDR3 comprises 15 residues. Germline V gene sequence: CDR1 MGHRA, CDR2 YSYEKL. V gave up 6 bases and J gave up 11 bases; unmatched junction bases: 14. The DNA of the CDR3 is TGCGCCAGCAGTCAAACTGGACAGGGAAGCTTCAAACTGTTTTTT. The encoded protein is CASSQTGQGSFKLFF.

The V call is TRBV6-1, the J call TRBJ2-7; TRBD1 aligns across 7 bases. CDR3 size: 13 residues. After removal of 8 bases from V and 3 bases from J, the junction contained 7 bases not matched to a gene. The germline gives CDR1 MNHNS, CDR2 SASEGT. CDR3 region: CASDGGQSYEQYF. DNA for the CDR3: TGTGCCAGCGATGGGGGACAGAGCTACGAGCAGTACTTC.

This chain uses TRBV10-2 with TRBJ1-2, with TRBD1 matching over 10 bases. Germline V gene data show CDR1 as WSHSY and CDR2 as SAAADI. V was pared by 6 bases and J by 2 bases, with 3 bases of the junction left unmatched. The CDR3 runs 14 residues. CDR3 amino acids: CASSPGQGNYGYTF. In nucleotides, the CDR3 is TGCGCCAGCAGCCCGGGACAGGGGAACTATGGCTACACCTTC.

The rearrangement uses TRBV4-1 and TRBJ2-1; 11 nucleotides match TRBD2. Per germline, CDR1 MGHRA and CDR2 YSYEKL. CDR3 size: 16 residues. With 1 base clipped from V and 9 bases from J, the junction kept 8 bases outside the gene matches. The CDR3 loop reads CASSQVTGLAGGEQFF. CDR3 in DNA: TGCGCCAGCAGCCAAGTCACAGGACTAGCGGGCGGTGAGCAGTTCTTC.

The V and J genes are TRBV2 and TRBJ2-3; 9 nucleotides match TRBD1. Germline CDR1 is SNHLY and CDR2 is FYNNEI. V was clipped by 9 bases and J by 2 bases; unmatched bases: 12. CDR3 length equals 16 residues. In DNA, the CDR3 is TGTGCCAGTCTGACAGGGGGGTTCGGGCCCACAGATACGCAGTATTTT. This translates into CASLTGGFGPTDTQYF.

The genes are TRBV27 and TRBJ2-3; 9 bases match TRBD1. CDR1 MNHEY and CDR2 SMNVEV come from the germline V gene (reference sequence). The CDR3 has 19 residues. V lost 3 bases and J lost 0; bases outside the gene matches: 13. The CDR3 DNA reads TGTGCCAGCAGTTTTCTTGGGGATACGGGACAGGGAAGCACAGATACGCAGTATTTT. This gives the protein CASSFLGDTGQGSTDTQYF.

This rearrangement joins TRBV27 to TRBJ1-2, with D possibly TRBD1 on 6 matching bases. The V gene's germline CDR1 is MNHEY and CDR2 SMNVEV (reference sequence). This CDR3 contains 13 residues. V was pared by 3 bases and J by 4 bases, with 9 bases between. The CDR3 region has the DNA TGTGCCAGCAGTTTTGCGACAGGCTATGGCTACACCTTC. Protein product: CASSFATGYGYTF.

This clone was found a few times. The rearrangement joins TRBV2 to TRBJ2-1; 9 bases map to TRBD2. V was clipped by 5 bases and J by 9 bases; unmatched bases: 8. In germline, CDR1 is SNHLY, CDR2 FYNNEI. This CDR3 is 14 amino acids long. The CDR3 DNA follows: TGTGCCAGCAGTCCGGCGGGAGGGGTTGGTGAGCAGTTCTTC. Translation: CASSPAGGVGEQFF.

The V gene is TRBV2, the J gene TRBJ1-1; D call uncertain. V was trimmed by 10 bases and J by 4 bases, leaving 13 bases between them. The length of the CDR3 is 12 residues. Per germline, CDR1 SNHLY and CDR2 FYNNEI. CDR3 amino acids: CATGIGITEAFF. The CDR3 DNA is TGTGCCACCGGGATAGGGATCACTGAAGCTTTCTTT.

The chain links TRBV2 to TRBJ2-1, with D possibly TRBD1 on 6 matching bases. CDR1 and CDR2 (germline): SNHLY, FYNNEI. This CDR3 spans 14 amino acids. V was pared by 4 bases and J by 10 bases, with 17 bases between. This CDR3 is CASSGEGFGGEQFF. The CDR3 DNA reads as TGTGCCAGCAGTGGCGAGGGTTTTGGGGGCGAGCAGTTCTTC.

The V call is TRBV9, the J call TRBJ2-1; TRBD2 agrees at 10 bases. The CDR3 totals 15 residues. The germline gives CDR1 SGDLS, CDR2 YYNGEE. The V segment lost 3 bases and the J segment 4 bases; nucleotides outside the gene matches: 4. CDR3 DNA sequence: TGTGCCAGCAGCGCTAGCGGGGGTCTATACAATGAGCAGTTCTTC. Its protein is CASSASGGLYNEQFF.

J is TRBJ2-5 and V is TRBV9; possibly TRBD1 for D (5 bases). The CDR3 consists of 15 residues. Germline CDR1 SGDLS, CDR2 YYNGEE. V was clipped by 0 bases and J by 5 bases, with 14 bases between them. CDR3 DNA: TGTGCCAGCAGCGTAGCTACAGGTTCCCTCGAGACCCAGTACTTC. Translating gives CASSVATGSLETQYF.

The genes are TRBV7-9 and TRBJ2-7, with TRBD1 matching 7 bases. Germline-derived CDR1 and CDR2 are SEHNR and FQNEAQ (reference sequence). The CDR3 spans 11 residues. J was trimmed by 7 bases and V by 3 bases; bases with no gene match: 0. In nucleotides, the CDR3 is TGTGCCAGCAGCTTGACAGGGGAGCAGTACTTC. It encodes CASSLTGEQYF.

J is TRBJ2-1 and V is TRBV9; 15 bases match TRBD2. V gave up 4 bases and J gave up 9 bases; unmatched junction bases: 5. In germline, CDR1 is SGDLS, CDR2 YYNGEE. This CDR3 region has 15 residues. CDR3 in DNA: TGTGCCAGCAGCCCCGGACTAGCGGGGGGGGGTGAGCAGTTCTTC. Amino acids: CASSPGLAGGGEQFF.